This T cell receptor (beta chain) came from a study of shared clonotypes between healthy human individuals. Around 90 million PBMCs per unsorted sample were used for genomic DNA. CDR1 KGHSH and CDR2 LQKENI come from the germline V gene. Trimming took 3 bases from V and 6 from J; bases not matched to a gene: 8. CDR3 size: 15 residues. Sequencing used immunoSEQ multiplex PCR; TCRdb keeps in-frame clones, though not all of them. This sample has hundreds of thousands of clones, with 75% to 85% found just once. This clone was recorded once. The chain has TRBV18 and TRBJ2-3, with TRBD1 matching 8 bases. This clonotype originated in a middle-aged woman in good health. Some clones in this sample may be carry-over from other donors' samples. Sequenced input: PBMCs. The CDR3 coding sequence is TGTGCCAGCTCACCGGGACAGGCTCGGTTTGATACGCAGTATTTT. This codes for CASSPGQARFDTQYF. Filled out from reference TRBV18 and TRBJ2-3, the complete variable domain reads NAGVMQNPRHLVRRRGQEARLRCSPMKGHSHVYWYRQLPEEGLKFMVYLQKENIIDESGMPKERFSAEFPKEGPSILRIQQVVRGDSAAYFCASSPGQARFDTQYFGPGTRLTVL.